This T cell receptor beta chain was profiled in a study of read filtering for tumor transcriptome and immune sequencing (TCRdb year 2020). With respect to the entire study: The cohort was composed of 16 to 20 male and more than twelve female patients, with a mean age of approximately 72 years and an age range of roughly 40 to 80. By revised international staging, roughly 8 patients were R-ISS I, about 15 were R-ISS II and 6 or 7 were R-ISS III. A main aim was a read-filtering strategy for immune repertoire data, specifically whether clonotypes supported by a single read should be removed. TCR-region mapped reads per sample ranged from about 4 to 11 million with IR-seq versus only roughly 80 to 1273 with RNA-seq. After DNase treatment, whole-transcriptome libraries were prepared using the TruSeq RNA Access Library Prep Kit. The study compared TCR repertoires from targeted immune repertoire sequencing and bulk whole-transcriptome sequencing run on the same bone marrow samples. Overall results and qualifications from the work: The sorted CD138-negative fraction was not purified T cells but a mixed bone marrow immune population. Clonotypes were captured by IR-seq at much higher depth and more reliably than by RNA-seq, and smaller IR-seq throughput was sufficient for identification of most shared clonotypes. The correlation between IR-seq and RNA-seq shared clonotype proportions was increased by removal of single-read clonotypes. In IR-seq, roughly four fifths of clonotypes but approximately 4% of total reads were represented by single-read clonotypes, whereas in RNA-seq, 74.6% of clonotypes and roughly 44% of reads were represented by single-read clonotypes.

The Immunoverse kit was used to build TCR libraries from about 400 ng RNA, with molecular barcoded adaptors covering alpha/delta and beta/gamma chains. TCR library preparation used the same RNA that was used for transcriptome sequencing. An Illumina HiSeq 4000 with 2 x 150 cycles was used to sequence the TCR libraries. The authors' pipeline ran thus. Using MiXCR, which included quality filtering and error correction, TCR reads were aligned to human V, D, J and C references and then assembled into CDR3 clonotypes. The tcR package in R was used for analysis of clonotype counts and gene usage diversity. Raw mapping reads were checked after the RNA-seq reads had been mapped by STAR aligner version 2.5.3a onto the human GRCh37 genome. To test how sequencing depth affected the clonotypes detected, IR-seq fastq files were randomly downsampled with Seqtk 1.3. TCRdb ran its own pipeline on the public reads, namely fastp trimming at Q25 and MiXCR clone calling, and kept in-frame beta chains. Entries that share a CDR3 protein sequence are merged under the most common genes and DNA. The V and J calls were not made by the authors but by TCRdb's processing. The sample table lists roughly 46,000 distinct CDR3 sequences, about 12% of them with a count of one. 13% to 15% of the sample is in the top ten clones.

Bone marrow was sampled from every patient at the time of active disease. Ficoll-Hypaque density gradient centrifugation was used to isolate bone marrow mononuclear cells. Myeloma plasma cells were removed and CD138-negative cells were obtained by negative selection following labeling with CD138 magnetic microbeads on a MACS separator. Purity of the isolated cells was checked by flow cytometry on an Attune NxT using CD138 antibodies. Total RNA was extracted using TRIzol reagent and was quantified on a NanoDrop spectrophotometer. Paired RNA-seq and IR-seq were performed on each patient's CD138-negative bone marrow sample. As to this clonotype: The clone's antigen remains unknown. This may be a read error: a much more frequent sequence differs by one nucleotide.

CDR1 SGHRS and CDR2 YFSETQ were looked up in the germline V gene. The CDR3, cysteine through phenylalanine, is 15 amino acids long. The read is trimmed to its CDR3 DNA, 45 bases read in frame from base 1. Germline trimming amounts to 4 bases on V and 6 bases on J, with 8 as the count of junction bases outside the gene matches. This sequence was found in a donor at least 40 years old with multiple myeloma. The chain is encoded by TRBV5-1 joined to TRBJ2-2; TRBD1 lines up with 8 middle nucleotides. The material sequenced was a population of CD138-negative cells sorted from bone marrow. Taken with the paper, the label for cell subset or site translates to: bone marrow mononuclear cells depleted of CD138+ plasma/myeloma cells by negative magnetic selection. The CDR3 loop reads CASSPRTGYAGELFF. The DNA reads as follows: TGCGCCAGCAGCCCGAGGACAGGGTACGCCGGGGAGCTGTTTTTT.